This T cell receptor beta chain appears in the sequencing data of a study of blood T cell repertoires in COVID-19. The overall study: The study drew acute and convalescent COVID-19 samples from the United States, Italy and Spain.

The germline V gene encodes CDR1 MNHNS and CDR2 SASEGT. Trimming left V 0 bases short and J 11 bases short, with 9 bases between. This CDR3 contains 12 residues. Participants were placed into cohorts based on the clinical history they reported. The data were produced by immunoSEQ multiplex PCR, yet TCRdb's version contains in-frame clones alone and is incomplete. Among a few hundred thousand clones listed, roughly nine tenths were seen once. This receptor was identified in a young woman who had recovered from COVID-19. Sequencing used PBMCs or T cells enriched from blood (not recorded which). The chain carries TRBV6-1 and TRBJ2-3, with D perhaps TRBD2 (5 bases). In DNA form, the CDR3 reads TGTGCCAGCAGTGAAGCGCGGGCTAAGCAGTATTTT. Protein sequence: CASSEARAKQYF.